This T cell receptor beta chain was observed in a study of blood T cell repertoires in COVID-19. As for the study in general: Researchers got acute and convalescent COVID-19 samples from the United States, Italy and Spain.

The CDR3 runs 16 residues. V was pared by 3 bases and J by 4 bases, with 15 bases between. CDR1 is MGHDK, CDR2 SYGVNS, per germline. In the source study's methods: Nucleated cell number was recorded as an estimate derived from reference gene primer amplification. Repertoires were generated with immunoSEQ multiplex PCR, while TCRdb's copy carries only in-frame clones and drops some. Clonal size and the V and J genes are those of that table, whereas D and trimming came from the DNA. Of around 53,000 clones listed, about 70% are singletons. Specimen: peripheral blood. The V gene is TRBV25-1, the J gene TRBJ1-4; a weak D match, TRBD1 (5 bases). This sequence originates from a man in his fifties with active or convalescent COVID-19. The CDR3 loop reads CASSELLGGVNEKLFF. Written as DNA, the CDR3 is TGTGCCAGCAGTGAGCTATTAGGAGGGGTTAATGAAAAACTGTTTTTT. The full variable domain, with the rest looked up from reference TRBV25-1 and TRBJ1-4, is EADIYQTPRYLVIGTGKKITLECSQTMGHDKMYWYQQDPGMELHLIHYSYGVNSTEKGDLSSESTVSRIRTEHFPLTLESARPSHTSQYLCASSELLGGVNEKLFFGSGTQLSVL.